This is a list of T cell receptor beta chains from one sample in a study of control samples from healthy donors and cancer patients. TCRdb keeps only in-frame clones here, not all; method: immunoSEQ multiplex PCR. Here the sample spans around 200,000 clones, approximately 92% being singletons. Sequencing was carried out using blood. These receptors all stem from a man between 18 and 35 years old in good health. Each CDR3 is given with its conserved first and last residue. D genes are given only for firm matches. Clone size appears in some rows only: once, few, many, or a class for an expanded clone.

D gene: NA; V gene: TRBV5-1; J gene: TRBJ1-6; clone size: NA; CDR3 DNA: TGCGCCAGCAGCGGGGGTCCGGAGAATTCACCCCTCCACTTT; CDR3 protein: CASSGGPENSPLHF
D gene: NA; V gene: TRBV9; J gene: TRBJ2-2; clone size: NA; CDR3 DNA: TGTGCCAGCAGCATACAGGGTGCCGGGGAGCTGTTTTTT; CDR3 protein: CASSIQGAGELFF
D gene: NA; V gene: TRBV11-2; J gene: TRBJ1-2; clone size: once; CDR3 DNA: TGTGCCAGCAGCACGACAGCCCCTCCTGGCTATGGCTACACCTTC; CDR3 protein: CASSTTAPPGYGYTF
D gene: NA; V gene: TRBV6-1; J gene: TRBJ1-5; clone size: NA; CDR3 DNA: TGTGCCAGCAGTGAAGTAGGGCCGCAGCCCCAGCATTTT; CDR3 protein: CASSEVGPQPQHF
D gene: NA; V gene: TRBV11-2; J gene: TRBJ2-7; clone size: NA; CDR3 DNA: TGTGCCAGCAGGCCAAGCGGTCGAGCCTACGAGCAGTACTTC; CDR3 protein: CASRPSGRAYEQYF
D gene: NA; V gene: TRBV9; J gene: TRBJ2-5; clone size: many; CDR3 DNA: TGTGCCAGCAGCGTCCTCGGAACGTACCAAGAGACCCAGTACTTC; CDR3 protein: CASSVLGTYQETQYF
D gene: NA; V gene: TRBV5-6; J gene: TRBJ2-7; clone size: NA; CDR3 DNA: TGTGCCAGCAGTAGAGGGGGCGGGGGGACCCCTGGGCACGAGCAGTACTTC; CDR3 protein: CASSRGGGGTPGHEQYF
D gene: TRBD1; V gene: TRBV2; J gene: TRBJ1-4; clone size: NA; CDR3 DNA: TGTGCCAGCAGCGGATCGGGACAGGGAGATGCTTTGGGTGAAAAACTGTTTTTT; CDR3 protein: CASSGSGQGDALGEKLFF
D gene: NA; V gene: TRBV24-1; J gene: TRBJ1-2; clone size: NA; CDR3 DNA: TGTGCCACCAGTGCGATCCCGGGGGAGGCCTTCTATGGCTACACCTTC; CDR3 protein: CATSAIPGEAFYGYTF
D gene: NA; V gene: TRBV6-5; J gene: TRBJ2-2; clone size: NA; CDR3 DNA: TGTGCCAGCAAAATAGGCCTTTCCGGGGAGCTGTTTTTT; CDR3 protein: CASKIGLSGELFF
D gene: NA; V gene: TRBV6-5; J gene: TRBJ1-4; clone size: NA; CDR3 DNA: TGTGCCAGCAGGCTGATGGTCCCCGGGGAAAAACTGTTTTTT; CDR3 protein: CASRLMVPGEKLFF
D gene: TRBD1; V gene: TRBV5-1; J gene: TRBJ2-7; clone size: NA; CDR3 DNA: TGCGCCAGCAGCATCCCGGGACAGGGATCCTACGAGCAGTACTTC; CDR3 protein: CASSIPGQGSYEQYF
D gene: NA; V gene: TRBV5-6; J gene: TRBJ2-4; clone size: NA; CDR3 DNA: TGTGCCAGCAGCTTATTTTCGGGGGGCTTCAAAAACATTCAGTACTTC; CDR3 protein: CASSLFSGGFKNIQYF
D gene: NA; V gene: TRBV24-1; J gene: TRBJ1-5; clone size: NA; CDR3 DNA: TGTGCCACCAGTGGAGGGGGAAGCAATCAGCCCCAGCATTTT; CDR3 protein: CATSGGGSNQPQHF
D gene: NA; V gene: TRBV6-5; J gene: TRBJ1-6; clone size: NA; CDR3 DNA: TGTGCCAGCAGTAGGGGGACGGTTTCCCCCCTCCACTTT; CDR3 protein: CASSRGTVSPLHF
D gene: TRBD2; V gene: TRBV3-1/TRBV3-2; J gene: TRBJ2-1; clone size: NA; CDR3 DNA: TGTGCCAGCAGTCGGGGGGTTTCTGAGCAGTTCTTC; CDR3 protein: CASSRGVSEQFF
D gene: NA; V gene: TRBV5-1; J gene: TRBJ1-1; clone size: NA; CDR3 DNA: TGCGCCAGCACCATGGACACGAACACTGAAGCTTTCTTT; CDR3 protein: CASTMDTNTEAFF
D gene: NA; V gene: TRBV7-2; J gene: TRBJ1-3; clone size: NA; CDR3 DNA: TGTGCCAGCAGCTCGGGACTCCTGAGCTCTGGAAACACCATATATTTT; CDR3 protein: CASSSGLLSSGNTIYF
D gene: NA; V gene: TRBV7-2; J gene: TRBJ2-7; clone size: NA; CDR3 DNA: TGTGCCAGCAGCTTAAGGGTCGGGATCTCCTACGAGCAGTACTTC; CDR3 protein: CASSLRVGISYEQYF
D gene: NA; V gene: TRBV19; J gene: TRBJ1-6; clone size: few; CDR3 DNA: TGTGCCAGTAGTATAGGCCTAGGGAGAGGTTCACCCCTCCACTTT; CDR3 protein: CASSIGLGRGSPLHF
D gene: TRBD1; V gene: TRBV7-8; J gene: TRBJ2-2; clone size: NA; CDR3 DNA: TGTGCCAGCAGCCGGGGACAGGGGAGGACCGGGGAGCTGTTTTTT; CDR3 protein: CASSRGQGRTGELFF
D gene: NA; V gene: TRBV7-2; J gene: TRBJ1-1; clone size: NA; CDR3 DNA: TGTGCCAGCAGCTCCTTCATAGGGGGAGTCATGAACACTGAAGCTTTCTTT; CDR3 protein: CASSSFIGGVMNTEAFF
D gene: NA; V gene: TRBV7-8; J gene: TRBJ2-7; clone size: NA; CDR3 DNA: TGTGCCAGCAGCCTAACCGGGACGGGAGACTACGAGCAGTACTTC; CDR3 protein: CASSLTGTGDYEQYF
D gene: NA; V gene: TRBV6-6; J gene: TRBJ1-1; clone size: NA; CDR3 DNA: TGTGCCAGCAGCTATTTAATTGTAGAAGCTTTCTTT; CDR3 protein: CASSYLIVEAFF
D gene: NA; V gene: TRBV24-1; J gene: TRBJ2-6; clone size: NA; CDR3 DNA: TGTGCCACCAGTGGGGGCTCTGGGGCCAACGTCCTGACTTTC; CDR3 protein: CATSGGSGANVLTF
D gene: TRBD1; V gene: TRBV29-1; J gene: TRBJ2-7; clone size: NA; CDR3 DNA: TGCAGCGTACAGATGCAACGGGACAGCTACGAGCAGTACTTC; CDR3 protein: CSVQMQRDSYEQYF
D gene: TRBD2; V gene: TRBV6-5; J gene: TRBJ2-5; clone size: few; CDR3 DNA: TGTGCCAGCATCCCTGGGGGGGGGCAAGAGACCCAGTACTTC; CDR3 protein: CASIPGGGQETQYF
D gene: NA; V gene: TRBV9; J gene: TRBJ2-7; clone size: once; CDR3 DNA: TGTGCCAGCAGCACGGGACTTCCCGGCTACGAGCAGTACTTC; CDR3 protein: CASSTGLPGYEQYF
D gene: TRBD1; V gene: TRBV24-1; J gene: TRBJ1-1; clone size: NA; CDR3 DNA: TGTGCCACCAGTGAGGGGGACAGGGAAGCTTTCTTT; CDR3 protein: CATSEGDREAFF
D gene: NA; V gene: TRBV29-1; J gene: TRBJ1-6; clone size: NA; CDR3 DNA: TGCAGCGTTCGGGACACTTATAATTCACCCCTCCACTTT; CDR3 protein: CSVRDTYNSPLHF
D gene: NA; V gene: TRBV21-1; J gene: TRBJ1-3; clone size: NA; CDR3 DNA: TGTGCCAGGGAAATTCGGAAAACAGGGGCTTTACTTAGGAACACCATATATTTT; CDR3 protein: CAREIRKTGALLRNTIYF
D gene: TRBD2; V gene: TRBV19; J gene: TRBJ2-2; clone size: NA; CDR3 DNA: TGTGCCAGTAGTCTAGCGGGGAACACCGGGGAGCTGTTTTTT; CDR3 protein: CASSLAGNTGELFF
D gene: TRBD1; V gene: TRBV6-5; J gene: TRBJ1-2; clone size: NA; CDR3 DNA: TGTGCCAGCAGTCAGACAGGGGGGGTTCATGGCTACACCTTC; CDR3 protein: CASSQTGGVHGYTF
D gene: NA; V gene: TRBV12-3/TRBV12-4; J gene: TRBJ2-3; clone size: NA; CDR3 DNA: TGTGCCAGCGGCTTGAGCACAGATACGCAGTATTTT; CDR3 protein: CASGLSTDTQYF
D gene: NA; V gene: TRBV5-8; J gene: TRBJ1-3; clone size: NA; CDR3 DNA: TGTGCCAGCAGCTTCCGACAGGAGATAAGCTCTGGAAACACCATATATTTT; CDR3 protein: CASSFRQEISSGNTIYF
D gene: NA; V gene: TRBV6-5; J gene: TRBJ1-3; clone size: NA; CDR3 DNA: TGTGCCAGCAGTTACTCGCACAGCGGAAACACCATATATTTT; CDR3 protein: CASSYSHSGNTIYF
D gene: TRBD1; V gene: TRBV5-4; J gene: TRBJ2-7; clone size: once; CDR3 DNA: TGTGCCAGCAGCTTGGGGACAGGGCGCTCCTACGAGCAGTACTTC; CDR3 protein: CASSLGTGRSYEQYF